These 5 T cell receptor beta chains came from one sample sequenced in a study of T cell repertoires in cytomegalovirus infection. A single record per CDR3 protein comes from TCRdb applying MiXCR to the reads. The data show 700,000 to 850,000 distinct CDR3 sequences, with 30% to 35% seen just once and roughly 12% held by the top ten. These receptors lack a known antigen. The sequenced sample was cultured CD8+ T cells from PBMCs, obtained from culture after CMV antigen stimulation. All receptors derive from a human donor in good health (CMV status not recorded). Some clones in this sample may be carry-over from other donors' samples.

This clonotype was seen at least ten times. The V gene is TRBV7-9, the J gene TRBJ1-3; 10 bases are shared with TRBD1. The V gene's germline CDR1 is SEHNR and CDR2 FQNEAQ (reference sequence). This CDR3 is built from 17 residues. Unmatched junction bases numbered 3, after V lost 1 base and J lost 0 bases. The CDR3 loop is CASSLGGTGASGNTIYF. The CDR3 DNA follows: TGTGCCAGCAGCTTAGGGGGGACAGGGGCCTCTGGAAACACCATATATTTT.

The rearrangement joins TRBV6-1 to TRBJ2-7; D is unresolved. Looked up from germline, CDR1 is MNHNS and CDR2 is SASEGT. The CDR3 is made up of 12 amino acids. V was cut by 6 bases and J by 5 bases, with 11 bases left in between. In DNA form, the CDR3 reads TGTGCCAGCAGCTCAACCTGGGACGAGCAGTACGTC. This gives the protein CASSSTWDEQYV.

This clonotype was found a few times. The chain combines TRBV6-5 with TRBJ2-4, with a possible D match to TRBD2 (5 bases). V gave up 2 bases and J gave up 6 bases, with 8 bases separating them. CDR1 and CDR2 (germline): MNHEY, SVGAGI. The CDR3 contains 13 residues. This CDR3 is CASSYGEGNIQYF. CDR3 bases: TGTGCCAGCAGTTACGGTGAGGGAAACATTCAGTACTTC.

This clonotype was counted a few times. This sequence joins TRBV12-3 or TRBV12-4 and TRBJ2-3; no definite D call. The germline V and J ends were trimmed by 7 bases and 8 bases, with 19 bases remaining between them. The CDR3 is made up of 14 amino acids. As DNA, the CDR3 is TGTGCCAGCACCGAAAGTACGGTCGGCACTACGCAGTATTTT. It specifies CASTESTVGTTQYF.

CDR3 region: CASSGTGGRAEAFF. CDR3 sequence (DNA): TGTGCCAGCAGTGGGACCGGGGGGCGAGCTGAAGCTTTCTTT. This rearrangement joins TRBV2 to TRBJ1-1; the D gene is possibly TRBD1 (6 bases). Trimming pared 4 bases from V and 6 bases from J, leaving 15 bases between. The length of the CDR3 is 14 residues. Germline V gene data show CDR1 as SNHLY and CDR2 as FYNNEI. The full variable domain, with the rest looked up from reference TRBV2 and TRBJ1-1, is EPEVTQTPSHQVTQMGQEVILRCVPISNHLYFYWYRQILGQKVEFLVSFYNNEISEKSEIFDDQFSVERPDGSNFTLKIRSTKLEDSAMYFCASSGTGGRAEAFFGQGTRLTVV.